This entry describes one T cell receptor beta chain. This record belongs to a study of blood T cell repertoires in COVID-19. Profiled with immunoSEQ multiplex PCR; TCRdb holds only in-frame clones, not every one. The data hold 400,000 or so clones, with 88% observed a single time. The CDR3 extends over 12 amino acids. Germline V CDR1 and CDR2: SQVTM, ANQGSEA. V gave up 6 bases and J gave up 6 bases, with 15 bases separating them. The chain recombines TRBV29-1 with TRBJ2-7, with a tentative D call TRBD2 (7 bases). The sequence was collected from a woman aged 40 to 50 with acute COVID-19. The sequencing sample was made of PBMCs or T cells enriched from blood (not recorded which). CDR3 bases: TGCAGCGTCCTAAGGGGGGGGAGCGAGCAGTACTTC. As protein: CSVLRGGSEQYF.